Below are 11 T cell receptor beta chains sequenced from a single sample in a study of shared clonotypes between healthy human individuals. Generated by immunoSEQ multiplex PCR, the TCRdb table keeps only in-frame clones and is missing some. The data show about 2 million clones, approximately 95% seen once. Sequences were obtained from naive CD4+ T cells sorted from blood. The subset here: CD45RA+ positively selected. The receptors were gathered from a man between 18 and 29 years old in good health.

The chain uses TRBV18 and TRBJ2-5, with D possibly TRBD1 on 5 matching bases. Trimming removed 3 bases at V and 4 bases at J, with 15 bases between. This CDR3 has 15 amino acids. Germline V lookup: CDR1 KGHSH, CDR2 LQKENI. The CDR3 loop is CASSPLLGGAETQYF. CDR3 nucleotides: TGTGCCAGCTCACCGCTTTTAGGTGGGGCAGAGACCCAGTACTTC. The whole variable domain, remainder taken from reference TRBV18 and TRBJ2-5, is NAGVMQNPRHLVRRRGQEARLRCSPMKGHSHVYWYRQLPEEGLKFMVYLQKENIIDESGMPKERFSAEFPKEGPSILRIQQVVRGDSAAYFCASSPLLGGAETQYFGPGTRLLVL.

The CDR3, as DNA: TGTGCCAGCCGCAGCGTCTACGAGCAGTACTTC. It encodes CASRSVYEQYF. The chain joins TRBV6-5 to TRBJ2-7, with D uncertain. CDR1 and CDR2 from the germline V gene are MNHEY and SVGAGI. The V end lost 8 bases, the J end lost 3 bases, and 8 bases lay between the germline ends. The CDR3 totals 11 residues.

The chain recombines TRBV21-1 with TRBJ1-4. TRBV21-1 is a pseudogene segment. The CDR3 loop spans 16 amino acids. The CDR3 reads CASSKSAGATNEKLFF. The CDR3 nucleotides are TGTGCCAGCAGCAAAAGTGCCGGGGCAACTAATGAAAAACTGTTTTTT.

This chain links TRBV11-3 with TRBJ2-1; either TRBD1 or TRBD2 may fit D (6 bases each). Trimming took 3 bases from V and 4 from J, leaving 16 bases between them. Germline V gives CDR1 SGHNT, CDR2 YENEEA. The CDR3 loop spans 16 amino acids. The CDR3 loop reads CASSFGGASPYNEQFF. CDR3 DNA sequence: TGTGCCAGCAGCTTCGGGGGCGCGTCACCTTACAATGAGCAGTTCTTC.

This CDR3 is CATGSDREATEAFF. In nucleotides, the CDR3 is TGTGCCACCGGATCGGACAGGGAAGCCACTGAAGCTTTCTTT. This sequence joins TRBV2 and TRBJ1-1, with 8 bases identical to TRBD1. Germline assignment: CDR1 SNHLY and CDR2 FYNNEI. The length of the CDR3 is 14 residues. The V segment lost 10 bases and the J segment 4 bases; nucleotides outside the gene matches: 11.

V usage is TRBV10-2 and J usage is TRBJ2-7; possibly TRBD2 for D (8 bases). The CDR3 consists of 15 residues. Germline assignment: CDR1 WSHSY and CDR2 SAAADI. V was cut by 5 bases and J by 0 bases, with 14 bases left in between. The CDR3 DNA is TGCGCCAGCAGTCTCGGGAGGGGGCCCTCCTACGAGCAGTACTTC. It yields the protein CASSLGRGPSYEQYF.

A word on this clone: A much larger clone is a single base away; this may be a read error. The CDR3 is CAWKGLAGVNEQFF. The CDR3 bases are TGTGCCTGGAAAGGACTAGCGGGAGTAAATGAGCAGTTCTTC. V is TRBV30 and J is TRBJ2-1; TRBD2 aligns across 13 bases. J gave up 7 bases and V 4 bases, and 4 bases lay outside the gene matches. Germline lookup yields CDR1 GTSNPN and CDR2 SVGIG (reference sequence). There are 14 residues in the CDR3.

V and J are TRBV4-1 and TRBJ2-1; D remains unclear. This CDR3 contains 14 residues. Germline CDR1 is MGHRA and CDR2 is YSYEKL. Trimming shortened V by 0 bases and J by 5 bases, and 8 bases separated the two germline ends. The CDR3 coding sequence is TGCGCCAGCAGCCAAGACAACTATAACAATGAGCAGTTCTTC. This gives the protein CASSQDNYNNEQFF.

The chain combines TRBV28 with TRBJ1-1; D gene unclear. The germline V and J ends were trimmed by 3 bases and 1 base, with 6 bases remaining between them. Germline V gene lookup returns CDR1 MDHEN and CDR2 SYDVKM. The length of the CDR3 is 13 residues. This chain's CDR3 is CASSFFGNTEAFF. The CDR3 DNA reads TGTGCCAGCAGTTTTTTTGGGAACACTGAAGCTTTCTTT.

The V and J genes are TRBV5-1 and TRBJ1-4, with 7 bases aligning to TRBD1. The CDR3 loop spans 15 amino acids. The germline V gene encodes CDR1 SGHRS and CDR2 YFSETQ. J gave up 4 bases and V 1 base, and 4 bases lay outside the gene matches. CDR3 loop: CASSLSGQSNEKLFF. Here the CDR3 DNA reads TGCGCCAGCAGCTTGTCGGGACAGAGTAATGAAAAACTGTTTTTT.

Details on this clone: This sample includes further DNA sequences coding for the same CDR3. The chain is built from TRBV6-5 and TRBJ2-5; D not resolved. Trimming cost V 6 bases and J 5 bases, with 7 bases left between them. Germline V lookup: CDR1 MNHEY, CDR2 SVGAGI. The CDR3 spans 11 residues. This chain's CDR3 is CASSLGETQYF. The CDR3 region has the DNA TGTGCCAGCAGCCTCGGGGAGACCCAGTACTTC.